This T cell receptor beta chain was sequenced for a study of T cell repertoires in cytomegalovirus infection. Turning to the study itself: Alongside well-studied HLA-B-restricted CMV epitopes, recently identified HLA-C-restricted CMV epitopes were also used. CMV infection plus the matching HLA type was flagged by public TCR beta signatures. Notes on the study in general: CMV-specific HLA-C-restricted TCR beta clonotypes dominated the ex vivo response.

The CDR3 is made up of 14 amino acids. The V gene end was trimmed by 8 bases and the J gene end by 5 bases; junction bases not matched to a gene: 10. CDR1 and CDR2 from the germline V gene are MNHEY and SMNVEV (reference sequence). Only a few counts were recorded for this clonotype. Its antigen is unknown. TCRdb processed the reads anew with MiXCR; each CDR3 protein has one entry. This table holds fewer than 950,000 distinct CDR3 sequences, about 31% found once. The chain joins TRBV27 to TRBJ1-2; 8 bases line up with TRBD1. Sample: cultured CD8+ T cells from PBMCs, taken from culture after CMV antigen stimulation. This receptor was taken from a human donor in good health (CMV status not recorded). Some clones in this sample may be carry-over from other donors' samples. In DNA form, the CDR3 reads TGTGCCAGCCTGGACAGGGAGGCAGGATATGGCTACACCTTC. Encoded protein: CASLDREAGYGYTF.